This TCR beta chain is drawn from a study of T cell changes during pregnancy in multiple sclerosis (dated by TCRdb to about 2019). Study-wide context: Changes in the T cell repertoire over the course of pregnancy were examined in this study in women with multiple sclerosis.

CDR1 and CDR2 are read off the germline V gene as MRHNA and SNTAGT. CDR3 length: 15 amino acids, cysteine to phenylalanine. Only CDR3 DNA is held: 45 bases, read in frame from base 1. Trimming removed 4 bases from V and 8 bases from J, leaving 15 bases between the germline ends. Library method: the immunoSEQ multiplex PCR assay. TCRdb obtained this table from immuneACCESS and retained in-frame rearrangements with V and J assigned. These tables miss some clones; where compared with another copy, unresolved V genes account for less than half of the shortfall, and the remainder is unexplained. For this sample the table gives 35,000 to 50,000 clones, of which approximately 91% were detected only once. In total, the top ten clones hold about 2.1% of the sample. In this sample, this clone turned up a few times. Its antigen is currently not known. Base-call qualities are not available, and no considerably larger clone is one nucleotide away.

Specimen: CD4+ T cells from peripheral blood mononuclear cells, collected after pregnancy. This receptor was taken from a female donor in good health, enrolled as a control in a pregnancy study. The receptor chain draws on TRBV6-4 and TRBJ1-6, with no confident D gene call. Here the CDR3 is given as CASSGHRGIDSPLHF. The DNA sequence is given as TGTGCCAGCAGTGGCCATCGAGGGATTGATTCACCCCTCCACTTT.